This TCR beta chain is drawn from a study of T cell responses to AZD1222 COVID-19 vaccine. Findings and caveats of the study: In a largely white British group with more females than males, clonal diversity was possibly underestimated.

Some clones are missing from TCRdb's copy, which holds only in-frame ones; the method was immunoSEQ multiplex PCR. The sample holds some 150,000 clones; over 70% are singletons and the top ten take roughly a tenth. Of note for this clone: Its antigen remains unidentified.

V was cut by 5 bases and J by 7 bases, with 18 bases left in between. Germline V CDR1 and CDR2: SGHTA, FQGNSA. The length of the CDR3 is 15 residues. The study pooled second doses at about 4 or about 12 weeks. The sample here was peripheral blood, taken 28 days after the second AZD1222 dose. This chain connects TRBV7-2 to TRBJ1-3, with D maybe TRBD1 (5 bases). The receptor comes from an adult who received the AZD1222 COVID-19 vaccine. The DNA of the CDR3 is TGTGCCAGCAGCCCACAGGCCGGGGCTATCAACACCATATATTTT. Translated, it gives CASSPQAGAINTIYF. Looking up the rest from reference TRBV7-2 and TRBJ1-3 gives the full variable domain: GAGVSQSPSNKVTEKGKDVELRCDPISGHTALYWYRQSLGQGLEFLIYFQGNSAPDKSGLPSDRFSAERTGGSVSTLTIQRTQQEDSAVYLCASSPQAGAINTIYFGEGSWLTVV.